These T cell receptor beta chains were read from a single sample in a study of glioma-infiltrating T cells after dendritic cell vaccination. Produced via immunoSEQ multiplex PCR; TCRdb's table is partial and in-frame only. The sample includes around 60,000 clones, approximately 89% seen only once; the top ten take around a tenth. Sequencing was performed on blood, taken after dendritic cell vaccination. These receptor sequences come from a human donor with glioblastoma. CDR3s include the opening cysteine and the closing phenylalanine or tryptophan. D genes are given only for firm matches. Expanded clones are given a class, and other clones once, few, many or no size at all.

size: -
J: TRBJ1-6
D: -
V: TRBV2
CDR3: CASKADYNSPLHF
DNA: TGTGCCAGCAAGGCGGACTATAATTCACCCCTCCACTTT

size: -
J: TRBJ2-7
D: TRBD1
V: TRBV15
CDR3: CATSRGDSLSYEQYF
DNA: TGTGCCACCAGCAGAGGGGACAGCCTCTCCTACGAGCAGTACTTC

size: -
J: TRBJ2-7
D: TRBD1
V: TRBV5-4
CDR3: CASSLGQGTPYEQYF
DNA: TGTGCCAGCAGCTTGGGACAGGGGACTCCCTACGAGCAGTACTTC

size: -
J: TRBJ1-4
D: TRBD1
V: TRBV7-2
CDR3: CASSVGLRGQGEKLFF
DNA: TGTGCCAGCAGCGTCGGCCTCAGGGGGCAGGGAGAAAAACTGTTTTTT

size: -
J: TRBJ1-1
D: TRBD1
V: TRBV5-4
CDR3: CASSLTGTGESEAFF
DNA: TGTGCCAGCAGCTTGACTGGGACAGGGGAAAGTGAAGCTTTCTTT

size: -
J: TRBJ2-7
D: TRBD2
V: TRBV5-1
CDR3: CASSLGGSGGSSYEQYF
DNA: TGCGCCAGCAGCTTGGGAGGCAGCGGGGGGAGTTCCTACGAGCAGTACTTC

size: once
J: TRBJ1-4
D: TRBD1
V: TRBV2
CDR3: CASSGRWQGANEKLFF
DNA: TGTGCCAGCAGTGGGCGGTGGCAGGGGGCTAATGAAAAACTGTTTTTT

size: -
J: TRBJ1-4
D: -
V: TRBV12-5
CDR3: CASGLGGGVEKLFF
DNA: TGTGCTAGTGGTTTGGGAGGGGGAGTTGAAAAACTGTTTTTT

size: -
J: TRBJ2-7
D: -
V: TRBV6-1
CDR3: CASSEASSEYYEQYF
DNA: TGTGCCAGCAGTGAAGCGTCTAGCGAGTACTACGAGCAGTACTTC

size: few
J: TRBJ2-7
D: -
V: TRBV11-2
CDR3: CASSISYEQYF
DNA: TGTGCCAGCAGCATTTCGTACGAGCAGTACTTC

size: -
J: TRBJ1-2
D: -
V: TRBV7-2
CDR3: CASSLGSATGFYGYTF
DNA: TGTGCCAGCAGCTTAGGAAGCGCGACGGGTTTCTATGGCTACACCTTC

size: -
J: TRBJ2-1
D: TRBD2
V: TRBV4-2
CDR3: CASSQDRAGAYNEQFF
DNA: TGTGCCAGCAGCCAAGATCGAGCGGGAGCCTACAATGAGCAGTTCTTC

size: -
J: TRBJ2-3
D: -
V: TRBV5-1
CDR3: CASSAADTQYF
DNA: TGCGCCAGCAGTGCGGCAGATACGCAGTATTTT

size: -
J: TRBJ1-4
D: -
V: TRBV25-1
CDR3: CASRTNEKLFF
DNA: TGTGCCAGCCGGACTAATGAAAAACTGTTTTTT

size: -
J: TRBJ2-6
D: TRBD2
V: TRBV19
CDR3: CASNSPQAGGPTGANVLTF
DNA: TGTGCCAGTAACTCTCCCCAAGCGGGAGGGCCGACTGGGGCCAACGTCCTGACTTTC

size: -
J: TRBJ2-7
D: -
V: TRBV5-4
CDR3: CASSLLLTYEQYF
DNA: TGTGCCAGCAGCTTGCTACTAACCTACGAGCAGTACTTC

size: -
J: TRBJ2-7
D: -
V: TRBV21-1
CDR3: CASSYQGEGRYEQYF
DNA: TGTGCCAGCAGCTACCAGGGGGAAGGCAGATACGAGCAGTACTTC

size: -
J: TRBJ1-4
D: -
V: TRBV4-3
CDR3: CASSQDRVGVEKLFF
DNA: TGCGCCAGCAGCCAAGATCGGGTGGGTGTTGAAAAACTGTTTTTT

size: -
J: TRBJ1-3
D: -
V: TRBV4-3
CDR3: CASSQGDRRPGNTIYF
DNA: TGCGCCAGCAGCCAAGGAGACAGGAGACCTGGAAACACCATATATTTT

size: -
J: TRBJ2-2
D: TRBD1
V: TRBV29-1
CDR3: CSIPGQGVSGELFF
DNA: TGCAGCATTCCAGGACAGGGGGTATCCGGGGAGCTGTTTTTT

size: -
J: TRBJ1-5
D: -
V: TRBV7-2
CDR3: CASSLDGGGASGQPQHF
DNA: TGTGCCAGCAGCTTAGATGGAGGGGGGGCATCGGGTCAGCCCCAGCATTTT

size: -
J: TRBJ2-7
D: TRBD1
V: TRBV4-3
CDR3: CASSQDSGTGANEQYF
DNA: TGCGCCAGCAGCCAAGATTCTGGGACAGGGGCAAACGAGCAGTACTTC

size: -
J: TRBJ2-5
D: TRBD2
V: TRBV11-2
CDR3: CASSWGGQETQYF
DNA: TGTGCCAGCAGCTGGGGGGGGCAAGAGACCCAGTACTTC

size: -
J: TRBJ2-5
D: -
V: TRBV25-1
CDR3: CASSELEAQQETQYF
DNA: TGTGCCAGCAGTGAATTAGAGGCACAACAAGAGACCCAGTACTTC